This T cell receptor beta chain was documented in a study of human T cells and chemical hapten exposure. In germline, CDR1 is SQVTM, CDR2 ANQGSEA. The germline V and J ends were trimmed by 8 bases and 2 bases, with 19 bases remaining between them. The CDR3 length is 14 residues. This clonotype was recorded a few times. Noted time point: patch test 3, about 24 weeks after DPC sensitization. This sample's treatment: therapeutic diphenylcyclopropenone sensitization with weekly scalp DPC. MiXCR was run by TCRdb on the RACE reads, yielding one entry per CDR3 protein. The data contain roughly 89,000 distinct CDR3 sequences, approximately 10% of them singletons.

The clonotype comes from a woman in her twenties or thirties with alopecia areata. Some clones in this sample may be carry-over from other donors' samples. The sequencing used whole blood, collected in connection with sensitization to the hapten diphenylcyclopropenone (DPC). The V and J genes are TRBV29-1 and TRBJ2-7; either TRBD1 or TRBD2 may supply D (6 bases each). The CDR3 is CSPNRGPGTYEQYF. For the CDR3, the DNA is TGCAGCCCAAACCGGGGGCCCGGGACCTACGAGCAGTACTTC.